One and the same sample provided the 10 T cell receptor beta chains below, sequenced in a study of OX40 agonist ivuxolimab in advanced cancers. TCRdb's copy holds only in-frame clones and misses some; the assay was immunoSEQ multiplex PCR. The sample includes 13,000 or so clones, 80% of them seen just once. This material consisted of CD4+ or CD8+ T cells sorted from blood, taken in a trial of the OX40 agonist ivuxolimab. The receptors shown here come from an adult with an advanced solid tumor such as melanoma, head and neck, liver or kidney cancer.

The CDR3 spells CASSLSGTTEAFF. DNA of the CDR3: TGTGCCAGCAGCCTATCAGGGACCACTGAAGCTTTCTTT. V gene TRBV2 combines with J gene TRBJ1-1; D may be TRBD1 (5 bases). This CDR3 contains 13 residues. V was shortened by 6 bases and J by 4 bases, with 12 bases between the two germline ends. Germline loops: CDR1 SNHLY, CDR2 FYNNEI.

The CDR3 here is CASSRHDRGRWDTEAFF. DNA for the CDR3: TGTGCCAGTAGTAGGCACGACAGGGGGCGGTGGGACACTGAAGCTTTCTTT. This chain joins TRBV19 and TRBJ1-1; 10 bases match TRBD1. The CDR3 spans 17 residues. CDR1 and CDR2 from the germline V gene are LNHDA and SQIVND (reference sequence). Trimming cost V 4 bases and J 3 bases; bases outside gene matches: 11.

The rearrangement links TRBV7-2 to TRBJ2-3; 9 bases are shared with TRBD2. Germline loops: CDR1 SGHTA, CDR2 FQGNSA. CDR3 length equals 16 residues. The junction had 5 bases not matched to a gene; V was cut back by 1 base and J by 3 bases. The CDR3 DNA reads as TGTGCCAGCAGCTTAGTGGGCGGGAGGGTAACAGATACGCAGTATTTT. Its translation: CASSLVGGRVTDTQYF.

The V gene is TRBV7-3, the J gene TRBJ2-2, with 7 positions matching TRBD1. CDR1 and CDR2 from the germline V gene are SGHTA and FQGTGA. The CDR3 extends over 13 amino acids. V lost 5 bases, J lost 3 bases, and 0 bases stayed unmatched. The CDR3 is CASSDRDTGELFF. The DNA of the CDR3 is TGTGCCAGCAGCGACAGGGACACCGGGGAGCTGTTTTTT.

The rearrangement joins TRBV11-2 to TRBJ1-3; possible D gene TRBD1, 5 bases. CDR3 length equals 15 residues. The germline V gene encodes CDR1 SGHAT and CDR2 FQNNGV. The V gene lost 2 bases and the J gene lost 4 bases, with 12 bases spanning the gap. For the CDR3, the DNA is TGTGCCAGCAGCTTATTGGGAGGGGTCGGAAACACCATATATTTT. This gives the protein CASSLLGGVGNTIYF.

This chain joins TRBV6-6 and TRBJ1-6; no clear D gene. Germline V gives CDR1 MNHNY, CDR2 SVGAGI (reference sequence). CDR3 size: 13 residues. V was pared by 2 bases and J by 5 bases, with 4 bases between. The CDR3 region has the DNA TGTGCCAGCAGTTACGGAGATAATTCACCCCTCCACTTT. The encoded protein is CASSYGDNSPLHF.

This clone was picked up a small number of times. The chain is built from TRBV6-4 and TRBJ2-3; no definite D call. The V and J ends lost 2 bases and 2 bases respectively, with 5 bases between them. CDR3 length: 13 residues. The germline gives CDR1 MRHNA, CDR2 SNTAGT. The CDR3: CASSDGDTDTQYF. CDR3 in DNA: TGTGCCAGCAGTGACGGGGACACAGATACGCAGTATTTT.

V and J are TRBV7-3 and TRBJ1-4, with 9 bases fitting TRBD1. Germline V gene lookup returns CDR1 SGHTA and CDR2 FQGTGA. The CDR3 length is 15 residues. V was clipped by 0 bases and J by 5 bases; unmatched bases: 1. The CDR3 DNA follows: TGTGCCAGCAGCTTAACGGGGACAGGGAATGAAAAACTGTTTTTT. Its protein product is CASSLTGTGNEKLFF.

V gene TRBV5-1 combines with J gene TRBJ1-4; D gene ambiguous. Looked up from germline, CDR1 is SGHRS and CDR2 is YFSETQ. V gave up 0 bases and J gave up 5 bases, with 8 bases separating them. The CDR3 covers 14 residues. CDR3 protein: CASSLEVGNEKLFF. In DNA, the CDR3 is TGCGCCAGCAGCTTGGAGGTTGGGAATGAAAAACTGTTTTTT. The variable domain in full, with the rest retrieved from reference TRBV5-1 and TRBJ1-4, is KAGVTQTPRYLIKTRGQQVTLSCSPISGHRSVSWYQQTPGQGLQFLFEYFSETQRNKGNFPGRFSGRQFSNSRSEMNVSTLELGDSALYLCASSLEVGNEKLFFGSGTQLSVL.

This sequence joins TRBV28 and TRBJ1-1; D possibly corresponds to TRBD1 (5 bases). The V gene's germline CDR1 is MDHEN and CDR2 SYDVKM. CDR3 length equals 14 residues. Deletions cut 3 bases from V and 6 bases from J, with 14 bases between. CDR3 coding DNA: TGTGCCAGCAGTTTTGGGCAGGGAGGCGCTGAAGCTTTCTTT. This sequence encodes CASSFGQGGAEAFF. Combining the CDR3 with reference TRBV28 and TRBJ1-1 gives the whole variable domain DVKVTQSSRYLVKRTGEKVFLECVQDMDHENMFWYRQDPGLGLRLIYFSYDVKMKEKGDIPEGYSVSREKKERFSLILESASTNQTSMYLCASSFGQGGAEAFFGQGTRLTVV.